This T cell receptor (beta chain) was documented in a study of T cells in Graves' hyperthyroidism and ophthalmopathy. Study-level information: The authors collected peripheral blood at initial diagnosis, before any treatment.

What was amplified from RNA transcripts were TCR beta CDR3 regions. The primer set for the first-round RT-PCR of the TCR CDR3 was HTBI. TCRdb reprocessed the multiplex PCR reads with MiXCR, giving one entry per CDR3 protein. The sample yields about 510,000 distinct CDR3 sequences, 11% to 15% seen once. General observations from the study: The majority of expanded thyroid clonotypes above 0.001 also appeared in blood. The model's output predicted ophthalmopathy at a median of roughly seven months prior to onset.

The CDR3 is made up of 17 amino acids. The junction had 10 bases not matched to a gene; V was cut back by 5 bases and J by 4 bases. Germline CDR1 reads GTSNPN; CDR2 reads SVGIG (reference sequence). Thyroid ultrasound, orbital computed tomography, clinical symptoms, and serum thyroxine and TRAb underpinned diagnoses. This clonotype turned up a few times. Its antigen remains unknown. The clonotype was recovered from a woman in her 40s with Graves' hyperthyroidism. The sequencing sample was made of blood. This chain uses TRBV30 with TRBJ1-6; TRBD1 matches 11 bases. This chain's CDR3 is CAWSWDRGKEYNSPLHF. CDR3 in DNA: TGTGCCTGGTCATGGGACAGGGGGAAGGAATATAATTCACCCCTCCACTTT. The whole variable domain, remainder taken from reference TRBV30 and TRBJ1-6, is SQTIHQWPATLVQPVGSPLSLECTVEGTSNPNLYWYRQAAGRGLQLLFYSVGIGQISSEVPQNLSASRPQDRQFILSSKKLLLSDSGFYLCAWSWDRGKEYNSPLHFGNGTRLTVT.